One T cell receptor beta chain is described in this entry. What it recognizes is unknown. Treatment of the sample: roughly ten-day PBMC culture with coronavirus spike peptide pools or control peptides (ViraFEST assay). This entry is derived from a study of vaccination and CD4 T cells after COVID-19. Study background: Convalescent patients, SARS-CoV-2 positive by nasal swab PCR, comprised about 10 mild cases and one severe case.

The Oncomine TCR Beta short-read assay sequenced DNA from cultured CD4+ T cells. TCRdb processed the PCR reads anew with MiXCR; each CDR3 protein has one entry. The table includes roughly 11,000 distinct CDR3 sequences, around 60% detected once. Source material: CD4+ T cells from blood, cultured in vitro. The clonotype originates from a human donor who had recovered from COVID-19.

The CDR3 here is CASSYSWGPSTDTQYF. Here the CDR3 DNA reads TGTGCCAGCAGTTACTCGTGGGGGCCTAGCACAGATACGCAGTATTTT. The chain joins TRBV6-5 to TRBJ2-3, with a tentative D call TRBD1 (6 bases). CDR1 and CDR2 from the germline V gene are MNHEY and SVGAGI. CDR3 length equals 16 residues. Trimming stripped 0 bases from V and 0 bases from J, with 10 bases between.